The entry below describes one T cell receptor (beta chain). This sample is part of a study of blood T cell repertoires in COVID-19. In the study overall: The samples span acute and convalescent COVID-19 from the United States, Italy and Spain. From T cells, B-cell-depleted T cells, or PBMCs came the material, which was cDNA or gDNA.

With 4 bases clipped from V and 2 bases from J, the junction kept 3 bases outside the gene matches. CDR1 and CDR2 (germline): LNHNV, YYDKDF (reference sequence). The CDR3 contains 15 residues. In the source study's methods: Using reference gene primer amplification, nucleated cell counts were estimated. Libraries were prepared by immunoSEQ multiplex PCR; TCRdb keeps only in-frame clonotypes and omits some of them. That table gives V, J and clone size, and the DNA gave D and trimming. This sample has around 180,000 clones, with 80% to 90% found just once. Sequenced input: peripheral blood. The genes are TRBV15 and TRBJ1-5; 9 bases align to TRBD1. This receptor was identified in a man between 65 and 79 years old with active or convalescent COVID-19. The CDR3 coding sequence is TGTGCCACCAGCAACAGGGGGCGAGGCAATCAGCCCCAGCATTTT. Protein product: CATSNRGRGNQPQHF. Complete variable domain (other parts from reference TRBV15 and TRBJ1-5): DAMVIQNPRYQVTQFGKPVTLSCSQTLNHNVMYWYQQKSSQAPKLLFHYYDKDFNNEADTPDNFQSRRPNTSFCFLDIRSPGLGDTAMYLCATSNRGRGNQPQHFGDGTRLSIL.